At least ten counts were recorded for the clone carrying this T cell receptor (beta chain). Its antigen is still unknown. The data derive from a study of breast tumors, draining lymph nodes, adjacent tissues. Axillary draining lymph nodes of breast cancer patients supplied the node samples. Overall study findings and caveats: Compared with basal-like, luminal-like tumors shared significantly more repertoire with nontumor tissue. The lymph node origin of tumor T cells was framed as consistent with a hypothesis, not demonstrated. Tumor TCR diversity was below lymph nodes but above nontumor tissue. Most tumor T cells seemingly derive from lymph node, then expand in tumor.

V lost 7 bases to trimming and J lost 8 bases; unmatched junction nucleotides: 3. CDR1 SQVTM and CDR2 ANQGSEA come from the germline V gene. This CDR3 spans 10 amino acids. Using its own MiXCR run on the multiplex PCR reads, TCRdb lists one record per CDR3 protein. The data contain some 120,000 distinct CDR3 sequences, 20% of them seen just once; the ten biggest clones take up roughly 4%. The chain uses TRBV29-1 and TRBJ1-2; 8 nucleotides agree with TRBD1. The clonotype originates from a female donor with breast cancer. Some clones in this sample may be carry-over from other donors' samples. Specimen: axillary lymph node tissue. This CDR3 is CSARDRGYTF. The CDR3 DNA follows: TGCAGCGCCCGGGACAGGGGCTACACCTTC.